These 5 T cell receptor beta chains were sequenced from one sample in a study of radiotherapy plus CTLA-4 blockade in lung cancer. This table comes from immunoSEQ multiplex PCR, and its TCRdb copy is limited to in-frame clones, with some not included. The sample shows about 100,000 clones, roughly 80% of them seen only once. The starting material was peripheral blood, obtained from a patient treated with radiotherapy plus ipilimumab. The receptor source for this set is a human donor with non-small cell lung cancer who had stable disease on radiotherapy plus ipilimumab.

This chain links TRBV10-3 with TRBJ2-1; 7 positions match TRBD2. The CDR3 contains 16 residues. V lost 6 bases to trimming and J lost 1 base; unmatched junction nucleotides: 9. CDR1 and CDR2 (germline): ENHRY, SYGVKD. The DNA of the CDR3 is TGTGCCATCAGCCCGACCACTAGCGATTCCTACAATGAGCAGTTCTTC. Translation gives CAISPTTSDSYNEQFF.

The chain employs TRBV27 and TRBJ1-2; 7 bases match TRBD1. The V gene end was trimmed by 6 bases and the J gene end by 8 bases; junction bases not matched to a gene: 9. The CDR3 is 13 residues long. Germline-derived CDR1 and CDR2 are MNHEY and SMNVEV (reference sequence). CDR3 DNA sequence: TGTGCCAGCAGGGGCAGGGGGGGACGGGGCTACACCTTC. This gives the protein CASRGRGGRGYTF.

The chain carries TRBV29-1 and TRBJ2-2, with D unclear. This CDR3 contains 11 residues. V shed 2 bases and J shed 2 bases, with 0 bases lying between them. Germline CDR1 and CDR2: SQVTM and ANQGSEA. CDR3 nucleotide sequence: TGCAGCGTTGAAAACACCGGGGAGCTGTTTTTT. Translated: CSVENTGELFF.

The V call is TRBV5-5, the J call TRBJ2-7; tentative D call: TRBD2 (6 bases). From germline, CDR1 is SGHKS and CDR2 YYEKEE (reference sequence). This CDR3 is 14 amino acids long. Trimming stripped 2 bases from V and 4 bases from J, with 13 bases between. CDR3 residues: CASSLGGTVYEQYF. CDR3 DNA sequence: TGTGCCAGCAGCTTAGGCGGGACGGTTTACGAGCAGTACTTC.

The chain recombines TRBV5-5 with TRBJ2-2; tentative D call: TRBD2 (5 bases). The V gene's germline CDR1 is SGHKS and CDR2 YYEKEE (reference sequence). The CDR3 spans 15 residues. V shed 0 bases and J shed 1 base, with 7 bases lying between them. CDR3 in amino acids: CASSLVAGNTGELFF. The DNA of the CDR3 is TGTGCCAGCAGCTTGGTCGCGGGGAACACCGGGGAGCTGTTTTTT.